The 20 T cell receptor beta chains below all came from one sample that was sequenced in a study of vaccination and CD4 T cells after COVID-19. Sequenced with the Oncomine TCR Beta short-read assay was DNA taken from cultured CD4+ T cells. In TCRdb, the PCR reads were re-called with MiXCR into one record per CDR3 protein. The profile shows about 26,000 distinct CDR3 sequences, 41% of them singletons. Indicated time point: late sampling 161 to 241 days after vaccination in three convalescent patients. As to treatment: roughly 10-day PBMC culture with coronavirus spike peptide pools or control peptides (ViraFEST assay). No antigen has been assigned to these receptors. The specimen was CD4+ T cells from blood, cultured in vitro, collected about 7 months after SARS-CoV-2 vaccination. All receptors come from a human donor who had recovered from COVID-19.

In its sample, this clonotype was seen a few times. The chain has TRBV4-3 and TRBJ1-2; D is uncertain. This CDR3 contains 14 residues. From germline, CDR1 is LGHNA and CDR2 YSLEER. Trimming stripped 0 bases from V and 8 bases from J, with 13 bases between. The CDR3 sequence: CASSQDRNIPGYTF. CDR3 in DNA: TGCGCCAGCAGCCAAGACCGGAACATCCCGGGCTACACCTTC.

This clonotype was found a few times. Its ends do not fully match the called genes, so a read error is possible. V usage is TRBV20-1 and J usage is TRBJ1-6, with D maybe TRBD1 (5 bases). Germline V gives CDR1 DFQATT, CDR2 SNEGSKA (reference sequence). This CDR3 spans 13 amino acids. CDR3 amino acids: CSARDSADSPLHF. CDR3 in DNA: TGCAGTGCCAGAGACAGCGCAGATTCACCCCTCCACTTT.

The chain links TRBV6-1 to TRBJ2-1; a possible D gene is TRBD1 (5 bases). The CDR3 runs to 13 residues. Looked up from germline, CDR1 is MNHNS and CDR2 is SASEGT. V shed 6 bases and J shed 5 bases, with 11 bases lying between them. The CDR3 reads CASRTDNNNEQFF. The CDR3 DNA follows: TGTGCCAGCAGGACGGACAACAACAATGAGCAGTTCTTC.

The chain couples TRBV11-3 to TRBJ2-1, with 7 nucleotides matching TRBD2. Trimming took 6 bases from V and 2 from J; bases not matched to a gene: 10. The CDR3 runs 16 residues. Germline V gives CDR1 SGHNT, CDR2 YENEEA. The CDR3 sequence: CASSEGPGGTYNEQFF. The CDR3 nucleotides are TGTGCCAGCAGTGAGGGACCGGGAGGCACCTACAATGAGCAGTTCTTC. Combining the CDR3 with reference TRBV11-3 and TRBJ2-1 gives the whole variable domain EAGVVQSPRYKIIEKKQPVAFWCNPISGHNTLYWYLQNLGQGPELLIRYENEEAVDDSQLPKDRFSAERLKGVDSTLKIQPAELGDSAVYLCASSEGPGGTYNEQFFGPGTRLTVL.

The chain has TRBV20-1 and TRBJ2-3; D possibly corresponds to TRBD1 (5 bases). Germline CDR1 and CDR2: DFQATT and SNEGSKA (reference sequence). Trimming removed 3 bases at V and 3 bases at J, with 7 bases between. This CDR3 region has 12 residues. The CDR3 DNA reads as TGCAGTGCTAGGGGGCCTACAGATACGCAGTATTTT. Translation: CSARGPTDTQYF.

V gene TRBV28 combines with J gene TRBJ2-2, with TRBD2 identical over 8 bases. The V gene's germline CDR1 is MDHEN and CDR2 SYDVKM. The trim removed 5 bases at V and 2 bases at J, leaving 4 bases unmatched. The CDR3 has 15 residues. DNA for the CDR3: TGTGCCAGCAGTCCAGCGGGAGTAAACACCGGGGAGCTGTTTTTT. It yields the protein CASSPAGVNTGELFF.

The gene calls are TRBV7-8 and TRBJ2-7; TRBD1 might be the D (6 bases). Trimming removed 5 bases at V and 0 bases at J, with 14 bases between. The CDR3 length is 15 residues. CDR1 is SGHVS, CDR2 FQNEAQ, per germline. The CDR3 DNA reads TGTGCCAGCAGCCGAGGGACACCGAGCTCCTACGAGCAGTACTTC. This gives the protein CASSRGTPSSYEQYF.

This clonotype was detected once. The V gene is TRBV28, the J gene TRBJ2-2; 7 bases fit TRBD1. CDR3 length equals 14 residues. CDR1 and CDR2 (germline): MDHEN, SYDVKM. V shed 6 bases and J 3 bases; nucleotides not matched to a gene: 4. The CDR3 loop reads CASRPTGDTGELFF. CDR3 in DNA: TGTGCCAGCAGACCAACAGGGGACACCGGGGAGCTGTTTTTT. Variable domain in full (rest from reference TRBV28 and TRBJ2-2): DVKVTQSSRYLVKRTGEKVFLECVQDMDHENMFWYRQDPGLGLRLIYFSYDVKMKEKGDIPEGYSVSREKKERFSLILESASTNQTSMYLCASRPTGDTGELFFGEGSRLTVL.

There are a few counts of this clonotype. This rearrangement joins TRBV7-9 to TRBJ2-7, with a tentative D call TRBD2 (5 bases). With 5 bases removed from V and 2 bases from J, the gap between germline ends came to 16 bases. Germline V lookup: CDR1 SEHNR, CDR2 FQNEAQ (reference sequence). This CDR3 spans 15 amino acids. CDR3 nucleotides: TGTGCCAGCAGCCCCTCTGGCGGGTCCACCTACGAGCAGTACTTC. Translated, it gives CASSPSGGSTYEQYF.

This sequence joins TRBV19 and TRBJ1-5; no clear D. CDR1 is LNHDA, CDR2 SQIVND, per germline (reference sequence). Trimming pared 5 bases from V and 6 bases from J, leaving 5 bases between. This CDR3 region has 11 residues. For the CDR3, the DNA is TGTGCCAGTAGTGCGGGTCAGCCCCAGCATTTT. It yields the protein CASSAGQPQHF.

This clonotype has more than one count but fewer than ten. This chain uses TRBV18 with TRBJ1-1; D is unresolved. The CDR3 has 13 amino acids. Germline CDR1 reads KGHSH; CDR2 reads LQKENI. Trimming left V 6 bases short and J 0 bases short, with 8 bases between. The DNA for the CDR3 is TGTGCCAGCTCGGGAAACATGAACACTGAAGCTTTCTTT. This codes for CASSGNMNTEAFF. Full variable domain (rest looked up from reference TRBV18 and TRBJ1-1): NAGVMQNPRHLVRRRGQEARLRCSPMKGHSHVYWYRQLPEEGLKFMVYLQKENIIDESGMPKERFSAEFPKEGPSILRIQQVVRGDSAAYFCASSGNMNTEAFFGQGTRLTVV.

This clonotype has a handful of counts. This rearrangement joins TRBV7-2 to TRBJ1-5; D unclear. This CDR3 contains 12 residues. V was clipped by 3 bases and J by 8 bases, with 8 bases between them. The V gene's germline CDR1 is SGHTA and CDR2 FQGNSA. CDR3 in DNA: TGTGCCAGCAGCTTTAATTTCAAGCCCCAGCATTTT. It encodes CASSFNFKPQHF.

This clonotype was detected only a few times. The J gene is TRBJ2-7, the V gene TRBV20-1, with 9 bases matching TRBD2. The CDR3 loop spans 15 amino acids. Trimming cost V 0 bases and J 1 base; bases outside gene matches: 4. Germline V lookup: CDR1 DFQATT, CDR2 SNEGSKA (reference sequence). The CDR3 bases are TGCAGTGCTAGAGACTTTAGCGGGGGATCCTACGAGCAGTACTTC. Its translation: CSARDFSGGSYEQYF.

V is TRBV28 and J is TRBJ1-1, with no clear D. The V and J ends lost 4 bases and 11 bases respectively, with 14 bases between them. Germline values: CDR1 MDHEN, CDR2 SYDVKM. CDR3 length: 12 amino acids. The CDR3 here is CASSSVFKTAFF. The CDR3 bases are TGTGCCAGCAGTTCTGTCTTCAAGACGGCTTTCTTT.

The chain employs TRBV7-6 and TRBJ2-1; 8 bases agree with TRBD2. With V trimmed by 2 bases and J by 5 bases, 11 bases remained unmatched. CDR3 length: 17 amino acids. The germline gives CDR1 SGHVS, CDR2 FNYEAQ. As DNA, the CDR3 is TGTGCCAGCAGCTTAATGCTCGGAAAGCGGGAGAACAATGAGCAGTTCTTC. Encoded protein: CASSLMLGKRENNEQFF.

The chain couples TRBV5-1 to TRBJ1-2; D possibly corresponds to TRBD1 (5 bases). The germline V gene encodes CDR1 SGHRS and CDR2 YFSETQ. The CDR3 contains 13 residues. V dropped 1 base and J dropped 2 bases, with 6 bases sitting between them. CDR3 DNA sequence: TGCGCCAGCAGCTTGCCAGGGAACTATGGCTACACCTTC. This sequence encodes CASSLPGNYGYTF.

This rearrangement joins TRBV20-1 to TRBJ2-7; 12 bases match TRBD2. With V trimmed by 5 bases and J by 3 bases, 8 bases remained unmatched. Per germline, CDR1 DFQATT and CDR2 SNEGSKA (reference sequence). This CDR3 spans 15 amino acids. The CDR3 nucleotides are TGCAGTGCTGAAACTACGACTAGCGGGGGCTACGAGCAGTACTTC. Translating gives CSAETTTSGGYEQYF.

The rearrangement joins TRBV5-6 to TRBJ2-5, with TRBD1 as a possible D gene (6 bases). Germline CDR1 and CDR2: SGHDT and YYEEEE. Trimming removed 8 bases at V and 0 bases at J, with 14 bases between. The CDR3 loop spans 14 amino acids. CDR3 sequence: CASAQGGYQETQYF. The CDR3 coding sequence is TGTGCCAGTGCACAGGGTGGGTACCAAGAGACCCAGTACTTC.

The chain combines TRBV5-4 with TRBJ2-7; tentative D call: TRBD2 (7 bases). Between the trimmed V and J ends, which lost 0 bases and 2 bases, there was a span of 12 bases. The CDR3 contains 15 residues. The germline V gene has CDR1 SGHNT and CDR2 YYREEE (reference sequence). DNA for the CDR3: TGTGCCAGCAGCTTGGACGGCGGGGGCGCCTACGAGCAGTACTTC. Translation: CASSLDGGGAYEQYF.

The genes are TRBV7-2 and TRBJ2-1, with D unresolved. Germline CDR1 reads SGHTA; CDR2 reads FQGNSA. V was pared by 6 bases and J by 5 bases, with 5 bases between. The CDR3 covers 11 residues. The CDR3 here is CASRLHNEQFF. DNA for the CDR3: TGTGCCAGCAGGCTACACAATGAGCAGTTCTTC.